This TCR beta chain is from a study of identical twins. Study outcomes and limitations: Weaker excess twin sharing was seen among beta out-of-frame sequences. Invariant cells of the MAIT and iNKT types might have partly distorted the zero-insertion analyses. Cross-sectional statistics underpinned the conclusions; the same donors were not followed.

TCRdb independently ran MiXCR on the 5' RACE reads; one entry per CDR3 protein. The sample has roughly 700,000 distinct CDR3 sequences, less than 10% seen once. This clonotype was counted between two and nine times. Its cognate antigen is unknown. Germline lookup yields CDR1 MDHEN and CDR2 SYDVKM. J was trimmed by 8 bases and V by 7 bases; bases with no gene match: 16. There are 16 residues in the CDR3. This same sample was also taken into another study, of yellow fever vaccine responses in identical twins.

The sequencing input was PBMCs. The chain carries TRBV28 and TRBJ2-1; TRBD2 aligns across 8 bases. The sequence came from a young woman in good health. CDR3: CASTSLLRGGWDEQFF. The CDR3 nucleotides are TGTGCCAGCACCTCTCTCCTCCGGGGGGGGTGGGATGAGCAGTTCTTC.